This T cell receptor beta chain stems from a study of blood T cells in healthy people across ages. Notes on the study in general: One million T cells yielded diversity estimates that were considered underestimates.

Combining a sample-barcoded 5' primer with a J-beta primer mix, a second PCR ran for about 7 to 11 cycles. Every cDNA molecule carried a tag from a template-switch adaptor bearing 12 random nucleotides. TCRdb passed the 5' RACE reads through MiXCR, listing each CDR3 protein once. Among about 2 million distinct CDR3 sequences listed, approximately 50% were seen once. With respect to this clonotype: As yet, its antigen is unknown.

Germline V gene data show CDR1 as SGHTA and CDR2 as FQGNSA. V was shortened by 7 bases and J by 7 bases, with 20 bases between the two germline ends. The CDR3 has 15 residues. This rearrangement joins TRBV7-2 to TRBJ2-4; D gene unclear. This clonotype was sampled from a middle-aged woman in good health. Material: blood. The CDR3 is CASNQDGTQSNIQYF. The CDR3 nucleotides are TGTGCCAGCAACCAAGACGGAACTCAAAGCAACATTCAGTACTTC.